This TCR beta chain was captured by sequencing in a study of T-cell reconstitution after alpha-beta-depleted transplantation in children (dated by TCRdb to about 2016). Regarding the complete study: T-cell immune reconstitution after TCRalphabeta/CD19-depleted allogeneic hematopoietic cell transplantation in children was quantitatively tracked in the study by means of TCR repertoire profiling.

The CDR3 measures 13 amino acids from cysteine to phenylalanine. The entry retains the CDR3 DNA only, 39 bases that are in frame from base 1. For this chain, trimming is 7 bases at the V end and 2 bases at the J end, and the number of junction bases without a gene match is 5. CDR1 SGHRS and CDR2 YFSETQ are derived from the germline V gene. With respect to this clonotype: Its antigen target is currently unknown. Nothing much larger sits one base from this clone, and base qualities are not available.

Libraries were built with PCR. The instrument was an Illumina HiSeq 2500. TCR library preparation used molecular barcoding, with unique molecular identifiers applied to normalize quantification of the TCRbeta repertoire. Starting from the raw public reads, TCRdb applied fastp trimming at Q25, assembled clones with MiXCR and retained in-frame beta chains. Each entry is one CDR3 protein sequence, shown with its most common DNA and genes. This sample comprises a few hundred thousand distinct CDR3 sequences, approximately 10% of them detected only once. The biggest ten clones account for around 2.4% of the sample.

The sequencing here drew on PBMCs from the stem cell graft donor, taken from the stem cell graft. This receptor was identified in a human donor who donated a stem cell graft to a child with acute lymphoblastic leukemia. The sequence links TRBV5-1 to TRBJ2-7, and TRBD1 aligns with 8 junction nucleotides. The CDR3 here reads CASGAGGTYEQYF. The nucleotide sequence is given as TGCGCCAGCGGGGCAGGGGGCACCTACGAGCAGTACTTC.